These T cell receptor beta chains were read from a single sample in a study of blood T cells in healthy people across ages. TCRdb passed the 5' RACE reads through MiXCR, listing each CDR3 protein once. The data contain about 1.1 million distinct CDR3 sequences, around two fifths of them singletons. Sequences were obtained from blood. The source is a man younger than 30 in good health. Both conserved end residues are part of each CDR3. A D gene is named only where the DNA matches it firmly. Only some rows state a clone size, as once, few, many or a class for expanded clones.

j_gene: TRBJ1-5
v_gene: TRBV27
abundance: many
d_gene: TRBD1
CDR3nt: TGTGCCAGCAGTGATCCTCCCGACAGGGTGAAGCAGCCCCAGCATTTT
CDR3aa: CASSDPPDRVKQPQHF

j_gene: TRBJ1-5
v_gene: TRBV7-2
abundance: -
d_gene: -
CDR3nt: TGTGCCAGCAGGCAGGGACAAACAAATCAGCCCCAGCATTTT
CDR3aa: CASRQGQTNQPQHF

j_gene: TRBJ2-5
v_gene: TRBV7-2
abundance: many
d_gene: -
CDR3nt: TGTGCCAGCAGCACCGACAGACAAGAGACCCAGTACTTC
CDR3aa: CASSTDRQETQYF

j_gene: TRBJ2-3
v_gene: TRBV4-3
abundance: few
d_gene: -
CDR3nt: TGCGCCAGCAGCCCAGACCTCGCGTATGATACGCAGTATTTT
CDR3aa: CASSPDLAYDTQYF

j_gene: TRBJ2-7
v_gene: TRBV6-2/TRBV6-3
abundance: -
d_gene: TRBD2
CDR3nt: TGTGCCAGCAGTTTTCCCCTTCTTAGCGGGGGGGGCTACAATGAGCAGTACTTC
CDR3aa: CASSFPLLSGGGYNEQYF

j_gene: TRBJ2-1
v_gene: TRBV12-3/TRBV12-4
abundance: -
d_gene: TRBD2
CDR3nt: TGTGCCAGCATTAAAAGGGGACTAGCATCGAATGAGCAGTTCTTC
CDR3aa: CASIKRGLASNEQFF

j_gene: TRBJ2-5
v_gene: TRBV5-1
abundance: once
d_gene: -
CDR3nt: TGCACCAGCAGCCCACCGGCGGGCCACCAAGAGACCCAGTACTTC
CDR3aa: CTSSPPAGHQETQYF

j_gene: TRBJ2-1
v_gene: TRBV11-2
abundance: -
d_gene: -
CDR3nt: TGTGCCAGCAGCTTATCCCTGGGGACGCGATACAATGAGCAGTTCTTC
CDR3aa: CASSLSLGTRYNEQFF

j_gene: TRBJ1-2
v_gene: TRBV2
abundance: -
d_gene: -
CDR3nt: TGTGAGGGGACAAGGCGGGACTATGGCTACACCTTC
CDR3aa: CEGTRRDYGYTF

j_gene: TRBJ1-1
v_gene: TRBV4-3
abundance: few
d_gene: -
CDR3nt: TGCGCCAGCAGCCTCCTTGGCGGGGGGCAGACTGAAGCTTTCTTT
CDR3aa: CASSLLGGGQTEAFF

j_gene: TRBJ1-6
v_gene: TRBV4-1
abundance: -
d_gene: -
CDR3nt: TGCGCCAGCAGCCAACACCGAACTAATTCACCCCTCCACTTT
CDR3aa: CASSQHRTNSPLHF

j_gene: TRBJ1-5
v_gene: TRBV9
abundance: -
d_gene: -
CDR3nt: TGTGCCAGCAGCGGCCCGGGAAGTCCCTTCGGGCCCCAGCATTTT
CDR3aa: CASSGPGSPFGPQHF

j_gene: TRBJ1-1
v_gene: TRBV12-3/TRBV12-4
abundance: -
d_gene: -
CDR3nt: TGTGCCAGCAGTTTTCTTGGGGTAGGCACTGAAGCTTTCTTT
CDR3aa: CASSFLGVGTEAFF

j_gene: TRBJ2-1
v_gene: TRBV18
abundance: -
d_gene: -
CDR3nt: TGTGCCAGCTCATGGACTGGCGATGAGCAGTTCTTC
CDR3aa: CASSWTGDEQFF

j_gene: TRBJ1-4
v_gene: TRBV6-1
abundance: -
d_gene: TRBD1
CDR3nt: TGTGCCAGCAAAAACAGGGGGCGAGGTGAAAAACTGTTTTTT
CDR3aa: CASKNRGRGEKLFF

j_gene: TRBJ2-3
v_gene: TRBV2
abundance: -
d_gene: -
CDR3nt: TGTGCCAGCAGTGAAGAGGGGGGGTTGGCAGATACGCAGTATTTT
CDR3aa: CASSEEGGLADTQYF

j_gene: TRBJ2-7
v_gene: TRBV20-1
abundance: few
d_gene: TRBD1
CDR3nt: TGCAGTGCTTTTATTCTACAGGGGGCGGGCTACAATGAGCAGTACTTC
CDR3aa: CSAFILQGAGYNEQYF

j_gene: TRBJ2-6
v_gene: TRBV28
abundance: few
d_gene: -
CDR3nt: TGTGCCAGCAGTAACAGGGAGAGTGGGGCCAACGTCCTGACTTTC
CDR3aa: CASSNRESGANVLTF

j_gene: TRBJ1-5
v_gene: TRBV6-2/TRBV6-3
abundance: -
d_gene: -
CDR3nt: TGTGCCAGCACACCAATCGAAGGGAGGAGCAATCAGCCCCAGCATTTT
CDR3aa: CASTPIEGRSNQPQHF

j_gene: TRBJ1-1
v_gene: TRBV7-9
abundance: -
d_gene: TRBD1
CDR3nt: TGTGCCAGCAGGCGGCAGGGGGTGGGCACTGAAGCTTTCTTT
CDR3aa: CASRRQGVGTEAFF

j_gene: TRBJ1-1
v_gene: TRBV5-1
abundance: -
d_gene: -
CDR3nt: TGCGCCAGCAGCACGGGACATTCGAACACTGAAGCTTTCTTT
CDR3aa: CASSTGHSNTEAFF

j_gene: TRBJ2-5
v_gene: TRBV25-1
abundance: -
d_gene: -
CDR3nt: TGTGCCAGCAGTGAAGCCAGTGGGACCCAGTACTTC
CDR3aa: CASSEASGTQYF

j_gene: TRBJ2-1
v_gene: TRBV24-1
abundance: -
d_gene: -
CDR3nt: TGTGCCACCAGTGATGGCGGGGTCTCGTCTTACAATGAGCAGTTCTTC
CDR3aa: CATSDGGVSSYNEQFF

j_gene: TRBJ2-2
v_gene: TRBV5-1
abundance: once
d_gene: TRBD1
CDR3nt: TGCGCCAGCAGCCAAAAGGGACAGGCAAACACCGGGGAGCTGTTTTTT
CDR3aa: CASSQKGQANTGELFF